The 21 T cell receptor beta chains in this list originate from one sample, sequenced in a study of preoperative IRX-2 immunotherapy in early breast cancer. Sequencing was performed with immunoSEQ multiplex PCR; in TCRdb, only in-frame clones are kept and a portion is missing. The sample records fewer than 25,000 clones, approximately 90% being singletons. The treatment denotes: preoperative locoregional IRX-2 cytokine immunotherapy. This specimen consisted of tumor tissue, obtained after IRX-2 immunotherapy. These receptors originate from a human donor with breast cancer.

The chain combines TRBV5-1 with TRBJ1-6; 7 nucleotides line up with TRBD1. V lost 0 bases, J lost 7 bases, and 1 base stayed unmatched. Germline V gives CDR1 SGHRS, CDR2 YFSETQ. CDR3 length equals 14 residues. CDR3: CASSLGQGNSPLHF. CDR3 nucleotide sequence: TGCGCCAGCAGCTTGGGACAGGGAAATTCACCCCTCCACTTT.

The sample holds one count of this clone. The V call is TRBV6-5, the J call TRBJ2-7; 13 bases are a match to TRBD2. This CDR3 is built from 13 residues. Germline-derived CDR1 and CDR2 are MNHEY and SVGAGI. Losses at the gene ends were 6 bases for V and 5 bases for J; bases not matched to a gene: 1. The CDR3 protein is CASRLAGGHEQYV. CDR3 in DNA: TGTGCCAGCAGACTAGCGGGGGGGCACGAGCAGTACGTC.

This chain links TRBV30 with TRBJ2-5, with D maybe TRBD1 (5 bases). V was clipped by 4 bases and J by 4 bases, with 16 bases between them. The CDR3 runs 14 residues. Germline V lookup: CDR1 GTSNPN, CDR2 SVGIG (reference sequence). CDR3 in DNA: TGTGCCTGGAATCATGGGGCCCCCCCAGAGACCCAGTACTTC. This sequence encodes CAWNHGAPPETQYF.

The chain links TRBV15 to TRBJ1-2; maybe TRBD1 (6 bases). Germline loops: CDR1 LNHNV, CDR2 YYDKDF (reference sequence). The CDR3 consists of 13 residues. V was trimmed by 6 bases and J by 8 bases, leaving 16 bases between them. CDR3 region: CATRTGTGNGYTF. CDR3 sequence (DNA): TGTGCCACCAGGACAGGAACAGGGAACGGCTACACCTTC.

The chain recombines TRBV9 with TRBJ2-1; D is uncertain. CDR3 length equals 14 residues. Germline V gene data show CDR1 as SGDLS and CDR2 as YYNGEE. V was clipped by 0 bases and J by 3 bases, with 7 bases between them. The CDR3 spells CASSVGNSYNEQFF. Here the CDR3 DNA reads TGTGCCAGCAGCGTAGGTAACAGCTACAATGAGCAGTTCTTC.

This CDR3 is CASSLYRGNQPQHF. The CDR3 coding sequence is TGTGCCAGCAGCTTATACAGGGGCAATCAGCCCCAGCATTTT. J is TRBJ1-5 and V is TRBV7-3; D is possibly TRBD1 (6 bases). CDR1 is SGHTA, CDR2 FQGTGA, per germline. The CDR3 is 14 residues long. The V gene lost 2 bases and the J gene lost 2 bases, with 7 bases spanning the gap.

This rearrangement joins TRBV29-1 to TRBJ2-6; D remains unclear. Germline CDR1 SQVTM, CDR2 ANQGSEA. The CDR3 covers 14 residues. V shed 5 bases and J shed 2 bases, with 10 bases lying between them. Here the CDR3 DNA reads TGCAGCGTTCAGGTGGCAGCTGGGGCCAACGTCCTGACTTTC. Translated, it gives CSVQVAAGANVLTF.

The genes are TRBV2 and TRBJ2-1, with D perhaps given as TRBD1 or TRBD2 (5 bases each). This CDR3 is built from 15 residues. V was shortened by 7 bases and J by 4 bases, with 17 bases between the two germline ends. CDR1 and CDR2 (germline): SNHLY, FYNNEI. CDR3 sequence reads: CASKVGGRAYNEQFF. The CDR3 DNA reads as TGTGCCAGCAAGGTTGGGGGTAGGGCTTACAATGAGCAGTTCTTC. Together with reference TRBV2 and TRBJ2-1, the CDR3 gives the full variable domain: EPEVTQTPSHQVTQMGQEVILRCVPISNHLYFYWYRQILGQKVEFLVSFYNNEISEKSEIFDDQFSVERPDGSNFTLKIRSTKLEDSAMYFCASKVGGRAYNEQFFGPGTRLTVL.

The CDR3 is CASSGLWGRETQYF. CDR3 DNA sequence: TGTGCCAGCAGTGGACTTTGGGGGCGGGAGACCCAGTACTTC. The chain carries TRBV25-1 and TRBJ2-5; D is possibly TRBD1 (6 bases). V gave up 4 bases and J gave up 5 bases, with 14 bases separating them. The CDR3 contains 14 residues. Per the germline V gene, CDR1 is MGHDK and CDR2 is SYGVNS.

The CDR3 loop is CASKTGTGITGELFF. CDR3 coding DNA: TGTGCCAGTAAAACCGGGACAGGGATCACCGGGGAGCTGTTTTTT. The chain uses TRBV19 and TRBJ2-2, with 9 bases that match TRBD1. From germline, CDR1 is LNHDA and CDR2 SQIVND (reference sequence). After removal of 7 bases from V and 4 bases from J, the junction contained 7 bases not matched to a gene. The CDR3 length is 15 residues.

The J gene is TRBJ1-2, the V gene TRBV13; no definite D call. The germline CDR1 and CDR2 sequences are PRHDT and FYEKMQ (reference sequence). Deletions cut 4 bases from V and 8 bases from J, with 17 bases between. There are 14 residues in the CDR3. The CDR3 region has the DNA TGTGCCAGCAGCTCCCAGCCCGGGTTAATAGGCTACACCTTC. Translating it yields CASSSQPGLIGYTF.

This clone was detected only a few times. The chain links TRBV19 to TRBJ1-1; no clear D gene. Germline CDR1 LNHDA, CDR2 SQIVND (reference sequence). The CDR3 has 13 residues. Trimming shortened V by 7 bases and J by 1 base, and 10 bases separated the two germline ends. For the CDR3, the DNA is TGTGCCAGTAAAGAATCCAGGAACACTGAAGCTTTCTTT. Translating gives CASKESRNTEAFF. The full variable domain, with the rest looked up from reference TRBV19 and TRBJ1-1, is DGGITQSPKYLFRKEGQNVTLSCEQNLNHDAMYWYRQDPGQGLRLIYYSQIVNDFQKGDIAEGYSVSREKKESFPLTVTSAQKNPTAFYLCASKESRNTEAFFGQGTRLTVV.

V usage is TRBV7-2 and J usage is TRBJ2-2, with D possibly being TRBD2 (5 bases). Deletions cut 2 bases from V and 3 bases from J, with 10 bases between. This CDR3 has 15 amino acids. Germline V CDR1 and CDR2: SGHTA, FQGNSA. CDR3 protein: CASSLLATYTGELFF. CDR3 bases: TGTGCCAGCAGCTTACTAGCAACATACACCGGGGAGCTGTTTTTT.

The chain is built from TRBV7-9 and TRBJ2-3; D might be TRBD2 (6 bases). Trimming left V 6 bases short and J 5 bases short, with 9 bases between. From germline, CDR1 is SEHNR and CDR2 FQNEAQ (reference sequence). This CDR3 region has 12 residues. This chain's CDR3 is CASRLGGDTQYF. DNA for the CDR3: TGTGCCAGCAGGCTCGGGGGAGATACGCAGTATTTT.

This rearrangement joins TRBV7-2 to TRBJ1-5, with D unresolved. Trimming pared 8 bases from V and 9 bases from J, leaving 11 bases between. This CDR3 is built from 11 residues. CDR1 is SGHTA and CDR2 is FQGNSA in the germline V gene. CDR3 in DNA: TGTGCCAGCGCCTCGGTAGGGCCCCAGCATTTT. Translating gives CASASVGPQHF.

The V gene is TRBV18, the J gene TRBJ2-4; D gene uncertain. Trimming took 0 bases from V and 1 from J, leaving 10 bases between them. CDR3 length: 16 residues. Germline V gene lookup returns CDR1 KGHSH and CDR2 LQKENI. The CDR3 nucleotides are TGTGCCAGCTCACCACCAGAGGAATGGGCCAAAAACATTCAGTACTTC. Its translation: CASSPPEEWAKNIQYF.

The CDR3 nucleotides read TGTGCCAGCAGTTTATTTGGGGGATTTTTGACTAATGAAAAACTGTTTTTT. It codes for CASSLFGGFLTNEKLFF. This chain connects TRBV28 to TRBJ1-4, with a weak D call TRBD1 (5 bases). This CDR3 comprises 17 residues. Between the trimmed V and J ends, which lost 1 base and 2 bases, there was a span of 14 bases. The V gene's germline CDR1 is MDHEN and CDR2 SYDVKM. Full variable domain (remainder filled in from reference TRBV28 and TRBJ1-4): DVKVTQSSRYLVKRTGEKVFLECVQDMDHENMFWYRQDPGLGLRLIYFSYDVKMKEKGDIPEGYSVSREKKERFSLILESASTNQTSMYLCASSLFGGFLTNEKLFFGSGTQLSVL.

The chain couples TRBV4-1 to TRBJ1-1; weak D call: TRBD1 (6 bases). Trimming cost V 1 base and J 4 bases, with 19 bases left between them. Germline CDR1 reads MGHRA; CDR2 reads YSYEKL. CDR3 size: 17 residues. DNA of the CDR3: TGCGCCAGCAGCCAAGTCGAGCGGGGGCGGGACCGCACTGAAGCTTTCTTT. This gives the protein CASSQVERGRDRTEAFF.

This chain connects TRBV7-6 to TRBJ2-7; TRBD1 agrees at 7 bases. In germline, CDR1 is SGHVS, CDR2 FNYEAQ. V shed 5 bases, J shed 3 bases, and the junction held 16 bases outside the gene matches. The CDR3 covers 17 residues. The CDR3 sequence is CASSPALIGTASYEQYF. Here the CDR3 DNA reads TGTGCCAGCAGCCCCGCCCTAATTGGGACAGCAAGCTACGAGCAGTACTTC.

This clone appeared a single time. The rearrangement uses TRBV4-2 and TRBJ2-4; 9 nucleotides match TRBD2. With 3 bases clipped from V and 6 bases from J, the junction kept 6 bases outside the gene matches. CDR3 length equals 15 residues. Germline V gene data show CDR1 as LGHNA and CDR2 as YNFKEQ. CDR3 loop: CASSQEGLAINIQYF. The CDR3 DNA reads as TGTGCCAGCAGCCAGGAGGGACTAGCTATAAACATTCAGTACTTC.

This sequence joins TRBV27 and TRBJ2-1; no reliable D call. Germline V gene lookup returns CDR1 MNHEY and CDR2 SMNVEV (reference sequence). There are 12 residues in the CDR3. V gave up 4 bases and J gave up 5 bases, with 6 bases separating them. CDR3 sequence reads: CASSSQNNEQFF. For the CDR3, the DNA is TGTGCCAGCAGTTCGCAGAACAATGAGCAGTTCTTC.